This T cell receptor beta chain is drawn from a study of blood T cells in healthy people across ages. Combining a sample-barcoded 5' primer with a J-beta primer mix, a second PCR ran for roughly 7 to 11 cycles. TCRdb re-analysed the 5' RACE reads in MiXCR, keeping a single row per CDR3 protein. The table lists about 1.7 million distinct CDR3 sequences, over 25% of them singletons. This clonotype was seen a few times. Specimen: blood. The clonotype originates from a woman under 40 in good health.

The CDR3 sequence: CASSFSGLEQETQYF. The CDR3 region has the DNA TGCGCCAGCAGCTTTTCGGGACTGGAGCAAGAGACCCAGTACTTC. V is TRBV5-1 and J is TRBJ2-5; TRBD2 is a possible D gene (6 bases). V was pared by 2 bases and J by 2 bases, with 13 bases between. Germline CDR1 is SGHRS and CDR2 is YFSETQ. This CDR3 region has 15 residues.